Listed here is a single TCR beta chain. How the authors handled the data: Reference gene primer amplification gave estimated nucleated cell counts. The repertoire was sequenced with immunoSEQ multiplex PCR; TCRdb's copy has only in-frame clones and lacks some. V, J and clone size are taken as reported in that table, and D and trimming were inferred from the DNA itself. The data contain around 120,000 clones, 90% of them singletons. The sample comes from a study of blood T cell repertoires in COVID-19. Per the germline V gene, CDR1 is SGHVS and CDR2 is FQNEAQ. Trimming at V came to 3 bases and at J to 4 bases, leaving 5 bases not matched to a gene. This CDR3 contains 15 residues.

The TCR originated in a man aged 45-65 years with active COVID-19. The sample taken for sequencing was peripheral blood. The chain recombines TRBV7-8 with TRBJ1-3; 8 bases agree with TRBD1. The CDR3 here is CASSFGQGKGNTIYF. CDR3 sequence (DNA): TGTGCCAGCAGCTTCGGACAGGGAAAAGGAAACACCATATATTTT.